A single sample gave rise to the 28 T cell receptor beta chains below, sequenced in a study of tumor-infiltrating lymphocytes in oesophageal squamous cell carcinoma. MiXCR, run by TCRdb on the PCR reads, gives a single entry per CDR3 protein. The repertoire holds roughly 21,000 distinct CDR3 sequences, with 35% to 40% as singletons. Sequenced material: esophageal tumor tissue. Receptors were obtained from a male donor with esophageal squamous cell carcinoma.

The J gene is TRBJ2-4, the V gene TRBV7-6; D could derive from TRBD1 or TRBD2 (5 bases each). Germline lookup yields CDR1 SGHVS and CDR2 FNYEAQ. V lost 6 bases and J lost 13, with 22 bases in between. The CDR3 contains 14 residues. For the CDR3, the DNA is TGTGCCAGCAGGGCGCCAGGGCCCAATAGGGAGCAGTACTTC. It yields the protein CASRAPGPNREQYF.

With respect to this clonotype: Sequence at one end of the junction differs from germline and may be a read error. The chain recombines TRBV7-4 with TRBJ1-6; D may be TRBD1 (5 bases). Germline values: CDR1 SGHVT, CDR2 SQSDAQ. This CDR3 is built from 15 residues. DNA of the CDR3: TGTGCCAGCAGCTTATCCCAGGGCCCAAATTCGCCCCTCCACTTT. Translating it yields CASSLSQGPNSPLHF.

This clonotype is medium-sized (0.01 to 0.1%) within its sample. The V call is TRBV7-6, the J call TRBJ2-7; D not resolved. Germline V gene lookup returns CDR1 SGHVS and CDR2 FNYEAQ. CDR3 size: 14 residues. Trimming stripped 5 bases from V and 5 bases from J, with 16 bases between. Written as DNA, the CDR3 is TGTGCCAGCAGCCCTCAGATGGGCGGACACGAGCAGTACTTC. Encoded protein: CASSPQMGGHEQYF.

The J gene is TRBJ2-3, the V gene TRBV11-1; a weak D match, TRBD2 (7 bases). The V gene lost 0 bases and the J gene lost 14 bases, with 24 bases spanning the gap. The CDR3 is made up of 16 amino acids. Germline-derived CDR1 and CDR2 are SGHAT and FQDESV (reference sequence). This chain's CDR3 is CASSLAGRVDTGGLYF. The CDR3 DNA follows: TGTGCCAGCAGCTTAGCAGGCAGGGTGGACACCGGGGGGCTGTATTTT.

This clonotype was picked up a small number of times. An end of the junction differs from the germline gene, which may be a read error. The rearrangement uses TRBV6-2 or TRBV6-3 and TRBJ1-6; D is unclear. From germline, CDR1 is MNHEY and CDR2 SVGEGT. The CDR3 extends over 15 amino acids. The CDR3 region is CASSYSISASYEQYF. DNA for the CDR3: TGTGCCAGCAGTTACTCGATTTCTGCCTCCTACGAGCAGTACTTT.

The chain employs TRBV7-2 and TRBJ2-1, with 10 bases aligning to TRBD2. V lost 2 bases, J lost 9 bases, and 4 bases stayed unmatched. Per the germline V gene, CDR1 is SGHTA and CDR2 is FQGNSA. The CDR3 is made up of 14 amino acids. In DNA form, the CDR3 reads TGTGCCAGCAGCTTACTAGCGGGAGTGGGTGAGCAGTTCTTC. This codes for CASSLLAGVGEQFF.

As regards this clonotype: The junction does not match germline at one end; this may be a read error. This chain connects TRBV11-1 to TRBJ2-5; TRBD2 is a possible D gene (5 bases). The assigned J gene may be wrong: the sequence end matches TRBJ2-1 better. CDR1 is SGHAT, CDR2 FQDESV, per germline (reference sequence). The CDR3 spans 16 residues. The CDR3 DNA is TGTGCCAGCAGTTTAGGGAGCTACAGCTCCTACAATGAGCAGTTCTTC. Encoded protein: CASSLGSYSSYNEQFF.

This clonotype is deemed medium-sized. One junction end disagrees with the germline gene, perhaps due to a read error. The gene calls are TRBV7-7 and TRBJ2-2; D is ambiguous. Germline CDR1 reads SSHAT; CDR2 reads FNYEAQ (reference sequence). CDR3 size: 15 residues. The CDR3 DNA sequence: TGTGCTAGCAGCTTGGACGGAGCGAACACCGGGGAGCTGTTTTTT. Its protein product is CASSLDGANTGELFF. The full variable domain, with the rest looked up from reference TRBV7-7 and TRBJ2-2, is GAGVSQSPRYKVTKRGQDVTLRCDPISSHATLYWYQQALGQGPEFLTYFNYEAQPDKSGLPSDRFSAERPEGSISTLTIQRTEQRDSAMYRCASSLDGANTGELFFGEGSRLTVL.

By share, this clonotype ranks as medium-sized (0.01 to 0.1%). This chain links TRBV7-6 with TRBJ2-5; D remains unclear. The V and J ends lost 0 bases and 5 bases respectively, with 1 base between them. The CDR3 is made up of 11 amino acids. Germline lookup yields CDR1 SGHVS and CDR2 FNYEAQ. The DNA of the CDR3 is TGTGCCAGCAGCTTAGCGGAGACCCAGTACTTC. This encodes CASSLAETQYF.

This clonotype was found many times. The CDR3 DNA sequence: TGCGCCAGCAGTGGAGACCCTCGGGAAAAACTGTTTTTT. Translated, it gives CASSGDPREKLFF. The chain carries TRBV10-2 and TRBJ1-4; D unclear. V shed 4 bases and J shed 8 bases, with 11 bases lying between them. Germline assignment: CDR1 WSHSY and CDR2 SAAADI. The CDR3 contains 13 residues.

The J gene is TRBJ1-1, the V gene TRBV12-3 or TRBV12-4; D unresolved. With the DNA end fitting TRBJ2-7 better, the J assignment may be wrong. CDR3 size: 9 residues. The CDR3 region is CAINYEQYF. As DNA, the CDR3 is TGTGCCATCAACTACGAGCAGTACTTC.

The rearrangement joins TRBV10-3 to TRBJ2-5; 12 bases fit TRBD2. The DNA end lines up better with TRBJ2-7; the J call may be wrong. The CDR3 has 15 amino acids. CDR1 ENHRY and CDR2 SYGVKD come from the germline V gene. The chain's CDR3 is CAIKDLAGGSNEQYF. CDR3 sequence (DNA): TGTGCCATCAAGGACCTAGCGGGAGGGAGCAACGAGCAGTACTTC.

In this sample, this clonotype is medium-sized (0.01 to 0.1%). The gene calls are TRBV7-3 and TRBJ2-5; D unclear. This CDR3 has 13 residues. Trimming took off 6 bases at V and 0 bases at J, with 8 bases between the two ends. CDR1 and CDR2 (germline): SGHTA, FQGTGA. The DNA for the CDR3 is TGTGCCAGCAGTCGATCGTACCAAGAGACCCAGTACTTC. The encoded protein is CASSRSYQETQYF.

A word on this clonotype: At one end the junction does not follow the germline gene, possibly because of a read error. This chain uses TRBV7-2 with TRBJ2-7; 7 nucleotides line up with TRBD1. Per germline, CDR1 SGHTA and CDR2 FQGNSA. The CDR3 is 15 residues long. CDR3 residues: CASSWGQSNDSPLHF. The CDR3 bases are TGTGCCAGCAGCTGGGGACAGTCGAACGATTCACCCCTCCACTTC. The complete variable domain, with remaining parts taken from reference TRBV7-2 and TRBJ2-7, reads GAGVSQSPSNKVTEKGKDVELRCDPISGHTALYWYRQSLGQGLEFLIYFQGNSAPDKSGLPSDRFSAERTGGSVSTLTIQRTQQEDSAVYLCASSWGQSNDSPLHFGPGTRLTVT.

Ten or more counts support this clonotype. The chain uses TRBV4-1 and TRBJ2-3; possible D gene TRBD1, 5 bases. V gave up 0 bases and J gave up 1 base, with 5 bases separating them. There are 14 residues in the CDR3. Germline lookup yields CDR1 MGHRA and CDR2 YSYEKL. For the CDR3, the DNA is TGCGCCAGCAGCCAAGACAGGGGCACAGATACGCAGTATTTT. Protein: CASSQDRGTDTQYF.

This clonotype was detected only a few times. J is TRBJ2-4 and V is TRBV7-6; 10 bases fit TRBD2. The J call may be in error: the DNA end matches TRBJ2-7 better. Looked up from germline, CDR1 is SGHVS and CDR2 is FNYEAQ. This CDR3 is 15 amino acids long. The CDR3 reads CASSLGLAGVYEQYF. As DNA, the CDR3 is TGTGCCAGCAGCTTAGGGCTAGCGGGAGTTTACGAGCAGTACTTC.

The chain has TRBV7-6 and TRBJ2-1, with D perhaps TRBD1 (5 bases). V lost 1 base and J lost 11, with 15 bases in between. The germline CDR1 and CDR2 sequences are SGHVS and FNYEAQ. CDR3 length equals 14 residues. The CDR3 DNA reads TGTGCCAGCAGCTTAGAGGGGAAGGGGTTTCAGCAGTTCTTC. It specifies CASSLEGKGFQQFF. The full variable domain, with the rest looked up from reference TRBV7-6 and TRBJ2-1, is GAGVSQSPRYKVTKRGQDVALRCDPISGHVSLYWYRQALGQGPEFLTYFNYEAQQDKSGLPNDRFSAERPEGSISTLTIQRTEQRDSAMYRCASSLEGKGFQQFFGPGTRLTVL.

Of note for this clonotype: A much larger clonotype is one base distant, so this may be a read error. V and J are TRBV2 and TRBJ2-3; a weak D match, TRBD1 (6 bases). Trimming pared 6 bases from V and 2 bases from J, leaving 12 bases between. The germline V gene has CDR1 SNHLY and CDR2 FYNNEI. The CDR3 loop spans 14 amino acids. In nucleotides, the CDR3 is TGTGCCAGCAGGTCTCAGGGGCCCACAGATACGCAGTATTTT. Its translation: CASRSQGPTDTQYF.

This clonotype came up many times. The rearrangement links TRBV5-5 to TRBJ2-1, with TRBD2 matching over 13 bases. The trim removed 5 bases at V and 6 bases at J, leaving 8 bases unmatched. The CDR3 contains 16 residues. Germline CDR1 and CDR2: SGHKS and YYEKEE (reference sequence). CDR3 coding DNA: TGTGCCAGCAGACCCAGGACTAGCGGGAGCACCAATGAGCAGTTCTTC. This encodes CASRPRTSGSTNEQFF.

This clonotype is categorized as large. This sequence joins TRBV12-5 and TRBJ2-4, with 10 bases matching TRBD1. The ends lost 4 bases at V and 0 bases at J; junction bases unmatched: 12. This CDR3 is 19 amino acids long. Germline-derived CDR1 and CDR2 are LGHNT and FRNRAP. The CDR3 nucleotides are TGTGCTAGTGGTTCGGACAGGGGGAACATGATACTAGCCAAAAACATTCAGTACTTC. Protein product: CASGSDRGNMILAKNIQYF.

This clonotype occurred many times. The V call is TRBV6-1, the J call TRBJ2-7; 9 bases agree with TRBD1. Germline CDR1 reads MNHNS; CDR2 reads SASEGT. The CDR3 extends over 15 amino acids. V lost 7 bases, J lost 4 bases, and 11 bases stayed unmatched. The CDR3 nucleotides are TGTGCCAGCACCCTGGGACAGGGAGCGGCTTACGAGCAGTACTTC. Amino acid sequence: CASTLGQGAAYEQYF.

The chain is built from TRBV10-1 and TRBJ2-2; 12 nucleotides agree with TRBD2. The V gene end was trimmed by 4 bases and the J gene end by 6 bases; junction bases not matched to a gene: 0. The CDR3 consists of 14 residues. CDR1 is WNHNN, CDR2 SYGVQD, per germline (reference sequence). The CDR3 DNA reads TGCGCCAGCAGTGCTAGCGGGAGGGCCGGGGAGCTGTTTTTT. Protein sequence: CASSASGRAGELFF.

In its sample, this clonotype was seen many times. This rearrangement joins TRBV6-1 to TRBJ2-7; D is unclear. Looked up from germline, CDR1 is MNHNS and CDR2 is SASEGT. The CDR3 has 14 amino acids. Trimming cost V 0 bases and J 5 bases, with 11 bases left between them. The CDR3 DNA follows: TGTGCCAGCAGTGAAGCGCTAGGACCCCACGAGCAGTACTTC. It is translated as CASSEALGPHEQYF.

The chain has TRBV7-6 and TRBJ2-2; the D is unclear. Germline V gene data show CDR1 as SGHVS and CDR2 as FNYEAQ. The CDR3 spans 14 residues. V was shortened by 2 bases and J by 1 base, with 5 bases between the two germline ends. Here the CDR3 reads CASSLPGNTGELFF. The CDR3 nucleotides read TGTGCCAGCAGCTTACCAGGGAACACCGGGGAGCTGTTTTTT.

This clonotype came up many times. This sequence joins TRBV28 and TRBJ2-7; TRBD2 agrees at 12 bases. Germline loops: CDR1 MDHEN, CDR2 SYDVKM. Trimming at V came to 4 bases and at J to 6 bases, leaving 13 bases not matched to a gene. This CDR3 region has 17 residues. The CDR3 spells CASSSRRTSGTPIEQYF. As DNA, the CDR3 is TGTGCCAGCAGTTCCCGACGGACTAGCGGGACCCCTATCGAGCAGTACTTC.

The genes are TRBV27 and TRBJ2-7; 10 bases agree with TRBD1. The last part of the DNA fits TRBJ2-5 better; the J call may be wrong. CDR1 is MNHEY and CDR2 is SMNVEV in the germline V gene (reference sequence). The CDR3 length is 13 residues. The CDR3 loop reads CATRDRGIETQYF. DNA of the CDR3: TGTGCCACCCGGGACAGGGGAATTGAGACCCAGTACTTC.

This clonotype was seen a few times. The CDR3 nucleotides are TGTGCCAGCAGCACTCGGACTAGCGGGAGGTACAATGAGCAGTTCTTC. It yields the protein CASSTRTSGRYNEQFF. The chain recombines TRBV7-2 with TRBJ2-1; 14 bases are a match to TRBD2. The CDR3 has 16 residues. Trimming cost V 5 bases and J 4 bases; bases outside gene matches: 4. Germline V CDR1 and CDR2: SGHTA, FQGNSA.

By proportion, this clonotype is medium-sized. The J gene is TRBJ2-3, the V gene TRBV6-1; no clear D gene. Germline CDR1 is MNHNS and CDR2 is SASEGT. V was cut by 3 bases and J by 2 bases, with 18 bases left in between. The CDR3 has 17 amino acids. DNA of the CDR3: TGTGCCAGCAGTGATAGAGGCGGCGGAGACCTCACAGATACGCAGTATTTT. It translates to CASSDRGGGDLTDTQYF.